The next 24 T cell receptor beta chains were all read from a single sample in a study of Graves' ophthalmopathy and Graves' hyperthyroidism. The authors amplified TCR beta CDR3 regions, and they did so from RNA transcripts for repertoire sequencing. The workflow started with a first-round RT-PCR run with HTBI primers and then moved on to a second-round multiplex PCR. TCRdb re-derived calls from the multiplex PCR reads in MiXCR, one entry per CDR3 protein. The sample has hundreds of thousands of distinct CDR3 sequences, approximately 42% seen once. Sequences were obtained from peripheral blood. These receptors came from an adult man with Graves' ophthalmopathy.

This clonotype has a handful of counts. CDR3 sequence (DNA): TGTGCCAGCCTACGGGGAGGGTCTAACTATGGCTACACCTTC. Encoded protein: CASLRGGSNYGYTF. This chain joins TRBV7-9 and TRBJ1-2; D not certain. CDR3 length: 14 amino acids. The germline V gene has CDR1 SEHNR and CDR2 FQNEAQ (reference sequence). Trimming stripped 8 bases from V and 0 bases from J, with 13 bases between.

CDR3 sequence: CASSQDQSAALHF. Here the CDR3 DNA reads TGTGCCAGCAGCCAAGATCAGAGTGCGGCCCTCCACTTT. The rearrangement joins TRBV3-1 to TRBJ1-6; no clear D. Germline V gene data show CDR1 as LGHDT and CDR2 as YNNKEL (reference sequence). V lost 0 bases and J lost 14, with 11 bases in between. The CDR3 spans 13 residues.

DNA of the CDR3: TGTGCCAGTAGTACCGGGACAGGGACTGGAAACACCATATATTTT. It translates to CASSTGTGTGNTIYF. The V and J genes are TRBV19 and TRBJ1-3; 9 bases agree with TRBD1. Unmatched junction bases numbered 3, after V lost 4 bases and J lost 2 bases. Germline CDR1 is LNHDA and CDR2 is SQIVND (reference sequence). This CDR3 has 15 residues.

There are a few counts of this clonotype. The V and J genes are TRBV20-1 and TRBJ2-7, with 8 bases matching TRBD2. This CDR3 is 15 amino acids long. The J segment lost 7 bases and the V segment lost 3 bases, leaving 14 bases of the junction unmatched. CDR1 and CDR2 from the germline V gene are DFQATT and SNEGSKA (reference sequence). This CDR3 is CSASIPTSGRREQYF. The CDR3 nucleotides read TGCAGTGCTAGTATCCCAACTAGCGGTCGTCGGGAGCAGTACTTC.

The J gene is TRBJ1-4, the V gene TRBV2, with no clear D. V dropped 6 bases and J dropped 5 bases, with 13 bases sitting between them. The CDR3 length is 14 residues. Per the germline V gene, CDR1 is SNHLY and CDR2 is FYNNEI. DNA for the CDR3: TGTGCCAGCAGACGCCAGTCCTACAATGAAAAACTGTTTTTT. Amino acids: CASRRQSYNEKLFF.

The chain is built from TRBV10-2 and TRBJ2-7; D unresolved. The DNA end is a closer match to TRBJ2-1, so the J assignment may be wrong. Germline values: CDR1 WSHSY, CDR2 SAAADI. This CDR3 contains 12 residues. The CDR3 nucleotides are TGCGCCAGCAGTGAGTCGAAGGGTGAGCAGTTCTTC. Translated, it gives CASSESKGEQFF.

This clonotype was detected only a few times. The chain combines TRBV4-2 with TRBJ2-5; D possibly corresponds to TRBD1 (5 bases). V shed 3 bases and J shed 2 bases, with 13 bases lying between them. CDR3 length: 15 amino acids. Germline CDR1 and CDR2: LGHNA and YNFKEQ. CDR3 region: CASSQGGDSQETQYF. CDR3 nucleotide sequence: TGTGCCAGCAGCCAGGGCGGAGACAGTCAAGAGACCCAGTACTTC.

The gene calls are TRBV7-2 and TRBJ1-5, with 8 positions matching TRBD1. V shed 2 bases, J shed 4 bases, and the junction held 1 base outside the gene matches. The germline CDR1 and CDR2 sequences are SGHTA and FQGNSA. The CDR3 extends over 14 amino acids. This chain's CDR3 is CASSLRTGNQPQHF. CDR3 in DNA: TGTGCCAGCAGCTTAAGGACAGGGAATCAGCCCCAGCATTTT. The full variable domain, completed using reference TRBV7-2 and TRBJ1-5, is GAGVSQSPSNKVTEKGKDVELRCDPISGHTALYWYRQSLGQGLEFLIYFQGNSAPDKSGLPSDRFSAERTGGSVSTLTIQRTQQEDSAVYLCASSLRTGNQPQHFGDGTRLSIL.

The V gene is TRBV24-1, the J gene TRBJ1-2; unclear D gene. The CDR3 totals 14 residues. Germline CDR1 KGHDR, CDR2 SFDVKD. The V end was cut by 1 base, the J end by 2 bases, with 7 bases between. CDR3 residues: CATSDFTVNYGYTF. The CDR3 nucleotides are TGTGCCACCAGTGATTTCACAGTGAACTATGGCTACACCTTC.

This sequence joins TRBV11-2 and TRBJ2-5, with 9 bases matching TRBD2. The ends lost 2 bases at V and 5 bases at J; junction bases unmatched: 3. CDR1 is SGHAT and CDR2 is FQNNGV in the germline V gene. CDR3 length equals 14 residues. In DNA form, the CDR3 reads TGTGCCAGCAGCTTATGGGCGGGAGGGGAGACCCAGTACTTC. Amino acids: CASSLWAGGETQYF. The variable domain in full, completed from reference TRBV11-2 and TRBJ2-5, reads EAGVAQSPRYKIIEKRQSVAFWCNPISGHATLYWYQQILGQGPKLLIQFQNNGVVDDSQLPKDRFSAERLKGVDSTLKIQPAKLEDSAVYLCASSLWAGGETQYFGPGTRLLVL.

The gene calls are TRBV10-2 and TRBJ1-5; D is perhaps TRBD1 (6 bases). This CDR3 region has 15 residues. The germline V gene has CDR1 WSHSY and CDR2 SAAADI. V dropped 6 bases and J dropped 0 bases, with 12 bases sitting between them. In DNA, the CDR3 is TGCGCCAGCAGATTAAGGGGGGATAGCAATCAGCCCCAGCATTTT. Translating gives CASRLRGDSNQPQHF.

In the case of this clonotype: This may stem from a read error, because a much larger clone lies one nucleotide away. The chain carries TRBV5-6 and TRBJ2-2; the D gene is possibly TRBD1 (6 bases). The length of the CDR3 is 15 residues. CDR1 is SGHDT and CDR2 is YYEEEE in the germline V gene. The CDR3 spells CASSTGQLNTGVLFF. DNA of the CDR3: TGTGCCAGCAGCACCGGACAGCTTAACACCGGGGTGCTGTTTTTT.

As concerns this clonotype: The junction does not match germline at one end; this may be a read error. The chain is built from TRBV5-7 and TRBJ2-7; D remains ambiguous. TRBV5-7 is annotated as an ORF whose role is uncertain. The CDR3 covers 11 residues. Here the CDR3 reads CASSLEGQEDF. CDR3 bases: TGTGCCAGCAGCTTGGAGGGTCAGGAAGACTTC.

This rearrangement joins TRBV9 to TRBJ2-5, with D perhaps matching TRBD1 or TRBD2 (7 bases each). The V end lost 3 bases, the J end lost 3 bases, and 12 bases lay between the germline ends. Per germline, CDR1 SGDLS and CDR2 YYNGEE. CDR3 length: 14 residues. The CDR3 nucleotides are TGTGCCAGCAGCGCAGGGGGGGGGAAAGAGACCCAGTACTTC. Its translation is CASSAGGGKETQYF. The complete variable domain, with remaining parts taken from reference TRBV9 and TRBJ2-5, reads DSGVTQTPKHLITATGQRVTLRCSPRSGDLSVYWYQQSLDQGLQFLIQYYNGEERAKGNILERFSAQQFPDLHSELNLSSLELGDSALYFCASSAGGGKETQYFGPGTRLLVL.

The chain recombines TRBV20-1 with TRBJ2-7, with D uncertain. From germline, CDR1 is DFQATT and CDR2 SNEGSKA (reference sequence). This CDR3 has 13 residues. Trimming took off 0 bases at V and 1 base at J, with 7 bases between the two ends. Here the CDR3 DNA reads TGCAGTGCTAGAGAAAAAGGGTCCTACGAGCAGTACTTC. It specifies CSAREKGSYEQYF.

The rearrangement joins TRBV7-2 to TRBJ2-1; 13 bases line up with TRBD2. In germline, CDR1 is SGHTA, CDR2 FQGNSA. J was trimmed by 7 bases and V by 9 bases; bases with no gene match: 9. The length of the CDR3 is 15 residues. The CDR3 DNA follows: TGTGCCAGTAGTCGCGAGACTAGCGGGAGGAATGAGCAGTTCTTC. Translated: CASSRETSGRNEQFF.

The chain has TRBV11-2 and TRBJ2-2, with TRBD2 identical over 7 bases. The CDR3 contains 15 residues. V was pared by 5 bases and J by 4 bases, with 7 bases of the junction left unmatched. The germline gives CDR1 SGHAT, CDR2 FQNNGV. DNA for the CDR3: TGTGCCAGCAGCCAAGAGACTAGCTCCACCGGGGAGCTGTTTTTT. Protein sequence: CASSQETSSTGELFF.

This clonotype was seen only a few times. V is TRBV14 and J is TRBJ2-7; maybe TRBD1 (6 bases). From germline, CDR1 is SGHDN and CDR2 FVKESK. There are 13 residues in the CDR3. The ends were cut back, 1 base at V and 3 bases at J, with 7 bases in the middle. The CDR3: CASSQGGRYEQYF. CDR3 DNA sequence: TGTGCCAGCAGCCAAGGGGGGCGCTACGAGCAGTACTTC.

This clonotype was counted ten times or more. V is TRBV20-1 and J is TRBJ2-7; 8 bases map to TRBD1. CDR1 and CDR2 from the germline V gene are DFQATT and SNEGSKA (reference sequence). The CDR3 runs to 14 residues. Trimming cost V 1 base and J 3 bases; bases outside gene matches: 5. CDR3: CSARAGTGVYEQYF. CDR3 DNA sequence: TGCAGTGCTAGAGCCGGGACAGGAGTCTACGAGCAGTACTTC.

This chain connects TRBV20-1 to TRBJ2-7, with D perhaps being TRBD1 or TRBD2 (5 bases each). The germline gives CDR1 DFQATT, CDR2 SNEGSKA (reference sequence). The CDR3 has 17 residues. The germline V and J ends were trimmed by 4 bases and 2 bases, with 24 bases remaining between them. The CDR3 bases are TGCAGTGCTAAAGAGGGGCAGGTAGGTTCGGTCGCCTACGAGCAGTACTTC. Translation: CSAKEGQVGSVAYEQYF.

The rearrangement links TRBV7-8 to TRBJ2-7, with D perhaps matching TRBD2 (6 bases). The CDR3 covers 14 residues. The V gene lost 0 bases and the J gene lost 3 bases, with 9 bases spanning the gap. CDR1 is SGHVS, CDR2 FQNEAQ, per germline. The CDR3 sequence: CASSLALGGYEQYF. The CDR3 DNA is TGTGCCAGCAGCTTAGCGTTGGGGGGCTACGAGCAGTACTTC.

There are a few counts of this clonotype. J is TRBJ1-2 and V is TRBV7-9; 7 nucleotides line up with TRBD1. From germline, CDR1 is SEHNR and CDR2 FQNEAQ (reference sequence). This CDR3 is built from 14 residues. V was pared by 5 bases and J by 4 bases, with 7 bases of the junction left unmatched. CDR3 region: CASSADRASYGYTF. CDR3 in DNA: TGTGCCAGCAGCGCAGACAGGGCAAGCTATGGCTACACCTTC.

The chain combines TRBV9 with TRBJ1-6; D is undetermined. There are 13 residues in the CDR3. Trimming pared 3 bases from V and 7 bases from J, leaving 8 bases between. Germline values: CDR1 SGDLS, CDR2 YYNGEE. Here the CDR3 DNA reads TGTGCCAGCAGCGGCGCACCGAATTCACCCCTCCACTTT. Translation: CASSGAPNSPLHF.

The J gene is TRBJ1-6, the V gene TRBV7-8; D not resolved. Looked up from germline, CDR1 is SGHVS and CDR2 is FQNEAQ. Trimming left V 1 base short and J 6 bases short, with 1 base between. The CDR3 consists of 12 residues. The CDR3 region is CASSLVNSPLHF. Here the CDR3 DNA reads TGTGCCAGCAGCTTAGTTAATTCACCCCTCCACTTT.